Listed below are T cell receptor beta chains from one sample, sequenced in a study of long-term antiretroviral therapy in people with HIV. The assay was immunoSEQ multiplex PCR, and TCRdb's table has in-frame clones only and misses some. Among over 25,000 clones listed, about four fifths were seen once. The specimen was unsorted PBMCs, collected 3 years after starting antiretroviral therapy. These receptors originate from a middle-aged man with HIV. Each CDR3 is given with its conserved first and last residue. Each record gives: V gene, D gene, clone size, J gene, CDR3 DNA, CDR3 protein. A D gene is named only where the DNA matches it firmly. Rows may omit the clone size; those that give it use once, few, many or a size class.

>TRBV10-1|TRBD2|NA|TRBJ2-3
TGCGCCAGCAGTGGGCCGGGACTAGGGACAGATACGCAGTATTTT
CASSGPGLGTDTQYF
>TRBV6-5|NA|NA|TRBJ1-6
TGTGCCAGCGGTGGGGGAGCGGGTAATTCACCCCTCCACTTT
CASGGGAGNSPLHF
>TRBV11-2|NA|NA|TRBJ2-7
TGTGCCAGCAGCTCGTCACCTACCTACGAGCAGTACTTC
CASSSSPTYEQYF
>TRBV7-2|TRBD2|NA|TRBJ2-3
TGTGCCAGCAGCTTAGGTGGACTAGCGGGGACTGTACAGTATTTT
CASSLGGLAGTVQYF
>TRBV6-6|TRBD1|once|TRBJ1-4
TGTGCCAGCAGTTACAGGACAGGGTGGGAAAAACTGTTTTTT
CASSYRTGWEKLFF
>TRBV7-3|NA|once|TRBJ2-1
TGTGCCAGCAGCTTAGGGCCCGGGTACAATGAGCAGTTCTTC
CASSLGPGYNEQFF
>TRBV7-9|NA|NA|TRBJ2-1
TGTGCCAGCAGCTTAGGCGTGGAGGAGGGTGAGCAGTTCTTC
CASSLGVEEGEQFF
>TRBV7-2|NA|NA|TRBJ2-5
TGTGCCAGCAGCTCCGGACTTGGGGAGACCCAGTACTTC
CASSSGLGETQYF
>TRBV6-1|NA|NA|TRBJ1-4
TGTGCCAGCAGTGGGTCCGGGGTCGAAAAACTGTTTTTT
CASSGSGVEKLFF
>TRBV7-8|TRBD1|NA|TRBJ2-2
TGTGCCAGCAGCGCACAGGGGGCCTTCACCGGGGAGCTGTTTTTT
CASSAQGAFTGELFF